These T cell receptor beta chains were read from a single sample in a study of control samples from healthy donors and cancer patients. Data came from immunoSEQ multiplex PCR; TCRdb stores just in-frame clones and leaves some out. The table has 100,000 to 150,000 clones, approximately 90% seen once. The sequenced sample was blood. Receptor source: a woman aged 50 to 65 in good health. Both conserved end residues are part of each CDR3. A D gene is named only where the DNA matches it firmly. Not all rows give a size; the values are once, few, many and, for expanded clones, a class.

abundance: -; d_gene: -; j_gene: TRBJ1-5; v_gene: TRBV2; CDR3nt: TGTGCCAGCAGTATTGACAGCTATAGCAATCAGCCCCAGCATTTT; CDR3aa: CASSIDSYSNQPQHF
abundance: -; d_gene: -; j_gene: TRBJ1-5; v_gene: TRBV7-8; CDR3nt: TGTGCCAGCAGCTTAGAAGGGCGCAATCAGCCCCAGCATTTT; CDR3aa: CASSLEGRNQPQHF
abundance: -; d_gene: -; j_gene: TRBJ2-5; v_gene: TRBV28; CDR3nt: TGTGCCAGCAGCCCCGCGGGCCAAGAGACCCAGTACTTC; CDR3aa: CASSPAGQETQYF
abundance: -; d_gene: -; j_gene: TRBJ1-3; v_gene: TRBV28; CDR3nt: TGTGCCAGCAGTTCTCCCTCTGGAAACACCATATATTTT; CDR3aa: CASSSPSGNTIYF
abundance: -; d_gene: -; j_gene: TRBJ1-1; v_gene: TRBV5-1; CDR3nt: TGCGCCAGCAGCTTGACAGGGCTGAACACTGAAGCTTTCTTT; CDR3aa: CASSLTGLNTEAFF
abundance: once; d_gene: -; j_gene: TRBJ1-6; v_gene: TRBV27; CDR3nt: TGTGCCAGCAGACGGGACTGGAGCTCCTATAATTCACCCCTCCACTTT; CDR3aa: CASRRDWSSYNSPLHF
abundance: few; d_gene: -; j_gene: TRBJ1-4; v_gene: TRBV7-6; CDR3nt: TGTGCCAGCAGCTTAGCAAGCCCGGTGGGAACTAATGAAAAACTGTTTTTT; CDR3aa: CASSLASPVGTNEKLFF
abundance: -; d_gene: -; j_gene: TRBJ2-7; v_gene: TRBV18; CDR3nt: TGTGCCAGCTCACCCCGACAGCATGGGACCTACGAGCAGTACTTC; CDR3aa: CASSPRQHGTYEQYF
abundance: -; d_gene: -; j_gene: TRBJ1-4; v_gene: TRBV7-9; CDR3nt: TGTGCCAGCAGCTTATGGAGAGAAAAACTGTTTTTT; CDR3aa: CASSLWREKLFF
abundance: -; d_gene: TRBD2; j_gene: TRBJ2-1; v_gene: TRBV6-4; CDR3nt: TGTGCCAGCATTACCGGGACTAGCTCCTACAATGAGCAGTTCTTC; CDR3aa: CASITGTSSYNEQFF
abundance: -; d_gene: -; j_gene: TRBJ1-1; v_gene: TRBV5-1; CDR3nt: TGCGCCAGCAGCGGGTCAGCGAACACTGAAGCTTTCTTT; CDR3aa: CASSGSANTEAFF
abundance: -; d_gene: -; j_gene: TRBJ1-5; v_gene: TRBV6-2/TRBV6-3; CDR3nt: TGTGCCAGCAGTTACGGGGTCCCGCCCCAGCATTTT; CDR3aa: CASSYGVPPQHF
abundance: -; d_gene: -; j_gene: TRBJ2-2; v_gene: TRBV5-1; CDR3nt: TGCGCCAGCAGCTTAACAGTGACCGGGGAGCTGTTTTTT; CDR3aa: CASSLTVTGELFF
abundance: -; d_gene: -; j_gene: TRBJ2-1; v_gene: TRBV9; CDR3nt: TGTGCCAGCAGCCGGGAGAGCATAAATGAGCAGTTCTTC; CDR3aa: CASSRESINEQFF
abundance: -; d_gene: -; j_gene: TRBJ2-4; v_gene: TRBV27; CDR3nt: TGTGCCAGCAGTACCAGGGTAGCCAAAAACATTCAGTACTTC; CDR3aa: CASSTRVAKNIQYF
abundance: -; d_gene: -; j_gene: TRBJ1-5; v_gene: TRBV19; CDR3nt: TGTGCCAGTAGTCCCGGAAGGGTTGGGTTCAATCAGCCCCAGCATTTT; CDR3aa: CASSPGRVGFNQPQHF
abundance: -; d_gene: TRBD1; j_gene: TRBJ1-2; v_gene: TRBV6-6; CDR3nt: TGTGCCAGCACAGACAGGGGACTTGAGTATGGCTACACCTTC; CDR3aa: CASTDRGLEYGYTF
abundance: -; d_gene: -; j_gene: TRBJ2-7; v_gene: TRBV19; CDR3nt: TGTGCCAGTAGGCAACAGAGCTCCTACGAGCAGTACTTC; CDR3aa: CASRQQSSYEQYF
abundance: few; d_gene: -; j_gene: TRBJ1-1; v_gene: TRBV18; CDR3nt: TGTGCCAGCTCACCAGGGAACACTGAAGCTTTCTTT; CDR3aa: CASSPGNTEAFF
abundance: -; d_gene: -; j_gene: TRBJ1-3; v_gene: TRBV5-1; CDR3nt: TGCGCCAGCAGCCCAATGACAGGAACTGGAAACACCATATATTTT; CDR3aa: CASSPMTGTGNTIYF
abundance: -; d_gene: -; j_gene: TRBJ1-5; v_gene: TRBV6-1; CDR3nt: TGTGCCAGCAGTGAAGCGGGCGGGGGGCTTCAGCCCCAGCATTTT; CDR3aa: CASSEAGGGLQPQHF
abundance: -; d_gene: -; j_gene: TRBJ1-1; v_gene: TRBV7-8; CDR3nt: TGTGCCAGCTTTAGGCAGGGGAACACTGAAGCTTTCTTT; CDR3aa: CASFRQGNTEAFF
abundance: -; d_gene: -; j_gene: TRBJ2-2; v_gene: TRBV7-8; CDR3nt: TGTGCCAGCAGCTACAAGGGCCACTCGTTGAGCGGGGAGCTGTTTTTT; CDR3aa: CASSYKGHSLSGELFF
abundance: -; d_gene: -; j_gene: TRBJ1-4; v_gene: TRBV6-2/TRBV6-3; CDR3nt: TGTGCCAGCAGTTACTCGGTCAGGGGACTAACAAGGGGTAATGAAAAACTGTTTTTT; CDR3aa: CASSYSVRGLTRGNEKLFF
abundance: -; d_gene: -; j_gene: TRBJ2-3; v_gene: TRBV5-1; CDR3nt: TGCGCCAGCAGCAAGGGGACCCTAAGCACAGATACGCAGTATTTT; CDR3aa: CASSKGTLSTDTQYF
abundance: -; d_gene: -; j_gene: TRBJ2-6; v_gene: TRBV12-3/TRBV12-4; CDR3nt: TGTGCCACCCGGTCGGCAGGGGCCAACGTCCTGACTTTC; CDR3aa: CATRSAGANVLTF
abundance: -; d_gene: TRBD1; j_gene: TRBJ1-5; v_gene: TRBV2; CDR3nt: TGTGCCAGCAGAAGGGACAGCAGCAATCAGCCCCAGCATTTT; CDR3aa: CASRRDSSNQPQHF
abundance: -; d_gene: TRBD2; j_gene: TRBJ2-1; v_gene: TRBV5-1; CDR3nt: TGCGCCAGCAGCCCCACCGGGAGCGGGGGGGCGGGTGAGCAGTTCTTC; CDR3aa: CASSPTGSGGAGEQFF
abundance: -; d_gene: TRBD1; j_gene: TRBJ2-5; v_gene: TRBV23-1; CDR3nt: TGCGCCAGCACCGCGGACAGGGAAAAGTACCAAGAGACCCAGTACTTC; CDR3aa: CASTADREKYQETQYF
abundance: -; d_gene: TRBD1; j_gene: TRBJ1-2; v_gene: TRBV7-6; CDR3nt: TGTGCCAGCAGCCTCGGACAGGGTCTGTATGGCTACACCTTC; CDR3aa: CASSLGQGLYGYTF
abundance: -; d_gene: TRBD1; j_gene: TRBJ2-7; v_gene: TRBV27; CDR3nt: TGTGCCAGCAGTTTCCTACAGGGGGCGATCAACGAGCAGTACTTC; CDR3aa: CASSFLQGAINEQYF
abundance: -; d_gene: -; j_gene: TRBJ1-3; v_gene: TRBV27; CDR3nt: TGTGCCAGCAGTTCCGGGGGCAGGGAAGTAGGAAACACCATATATTTT; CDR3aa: CASSSGGREVGNTIYF
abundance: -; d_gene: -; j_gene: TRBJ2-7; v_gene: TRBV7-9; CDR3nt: TGTGCCAGCAGCTCAACGGACAACTACGAGCAGTACTTC; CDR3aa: CASSSTDNYEQYF
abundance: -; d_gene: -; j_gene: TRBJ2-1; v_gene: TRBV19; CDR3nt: TGTGCCAGTAGTTCGGGCCGGGGTGGGGAGCAGTTCTTC; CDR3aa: CASSSGRGGEQFF
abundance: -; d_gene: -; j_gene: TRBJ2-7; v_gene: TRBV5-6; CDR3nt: TGTGCCAGCAGCTTGACCGGTGAGCAGTACTTC; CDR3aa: CASSLTGEQYF
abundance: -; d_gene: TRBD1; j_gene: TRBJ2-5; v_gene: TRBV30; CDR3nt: TGTGCCTGGAGAAAGACAGGGGCCGGCCAAGAGACCCAGTACTTC; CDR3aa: CAWRKTGAGQETQYF
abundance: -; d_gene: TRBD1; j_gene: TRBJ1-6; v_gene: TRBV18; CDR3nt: TGTGCCAGCTCACCCGGGACAGCAACAAGAAGTTCACCCCTCCACTTT; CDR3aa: CASSPGTATRSSPLHF